One TCR beta chain is described in this entry. What it binds is not known. Using its own MiXCR run on the 5' RACE reads, TCRdb lists one record per CDR3 protein. The sample carries tens of thousands of distinct CDR3 sequences, roughly 8.7% recorded once. V dropped 6 bases and J dropped 6; count of bases not matched to a gene: 13. CDR3 length equals 16 residues. The data were obtained in a study of early T cells in non-severe SARS-CoV-2 infection. Study details: RNA in bulk from unsorted whole blood was sequenced, and chains were unpaired.

The study, taken as a whole, reports: Matching against VDJdb likely underestimated virus-specific expansions, favoring anti-spike CD8.

The source of this sequence is an adult who was a healthcare worker with PCR-confirmed SARS-CoV-2 infection or an uninfected control (not recorded which). The chain links TRBV12-3 or TRBV12-4 to TRBJ2-1; 8 bases are a match to TRBD2. The sequenced sample was whole blood, obtained at baseline. The CDR3 DNA reads as TGTGCCAGCAGCTCTCTCCCGGGACTAGAACTCAATGAGCAGTTCTTC. This encodes CASSSLPGLELNEQFF.